Presented here are 15 T cell receptor beta chains from one specimen sequenced in a study of blood T cell repertoires in COVID-19. Sequencing used immunoSEQ multiplex PCR; TCRdb keeps in-frame clones, though not all of them. The table shows 210,000 or so clones, with about nine tenths occurring only once. Sequencing input: peripheral blood. These receptors were collected from a woman aged 45-65 years with acute or convalescent COVID-19.

The chain carries TRBV4-3 and TRBJ2-5; the match to TRBD2 covers 7 bases. CDR3 length equals 14 residues. Germline V gene sequence: CDR1 LGHNA, CDR2 YSLEER. V lost 4 bases, J lost 9 bases, and 11 bases stayed unmatched. The CDR3, as DNA: TGCGCCAGCAGCCCTGGGCCAGCGGGGATGTCCCAGTACTTC. This translates into CASSPGPAGMSQYF.

This chain joins TRBV4-2 and TRBJ1-2; 8 bases align to TRBD1. V shed 4 bases and J 7 bases; nucleotides not matched to a gene: 11. CDR3 size: 15 residues. CDR1 LGHNA and CDR2 YNFKEQ come from the germline V gene. The CDR3 DNA is TGTGCCAGCAGCCCCGATCTGGGACAGGCGGTTGGCTACACCTTC. Residues: CASSPDLGQAVGYTF.

V is TRBV9 and J is TRBJ1-2; 9 bases are shared with TRBD1. The CDR3 extends over 14 amino acids. Germline lookup yields CDR1 SGDLS and CDR2 YYNGEE. The ends lost 3 bases at V and 4 bases at J; junction bases unmatched: 4. In nucleotides, the CDR3 is TGTGCCAGCAGCGGCCGGGACAGGGTCTATGGCTACACCTTC. Translating it yields CASSGRDRVYGYTF.

This clone has just a few counts. J is TRBJ2-7 and V is TRBV11-2; possible D gene TRBD1, 5 bases. Germline-derived CDR1 and CDR2 are SGHAT and FQNNGV. The germline V and J ends were trimmed by 4 bases and 3 bases, with 10 bases remaining between them. The CDR3 consists of 13 residues. The CDR3: CASSSGHHYEQYF. DNA for the CDR3: TGTGCCAGCAGCTCAGGACACCACTACGAGCAGTACTTC.

The V gene is TRBV6-2 or TRBV6-3, the J gene TRBJ2-1; 9 nucleotides line up with TRBD2. The CDR3 sequence is 17 residues long. In germline, CDR1 is MNHEY, CDR2 SVGEGT. Germline trimming cut 0 bases from V and 6 bases from J; bases unmatched to any gene: 9. CDR3 bases: TGTGCCAGCAGTTACTCGCCAGCGGGAGGATTGGGCAATGAGCAGTTCTTC. Translated, it gives CASSYSPAGGLGNEQFF.

The sample holds a few counts of this clone. The V and J genes are TRBV7-9 and TRBJ1-6; TRBD1 might be the D (6 bases). CDR3 size: 14 residues. Germline CDR1 reads SEHNR; CDR2 reads FQNEAQ (reference sequence). V was cut by 5 bases and J by 6 bases, with 11 bases left in between. CDR3 coding DNA: TGTGCCAGCAGCCCACAGGGATCTAATTCACCCCTCCACTTT. Translation gives CASSPQGSNSPLHF. Variable domain in full (rest from reference TRBV7-9 and TRBJ1-6): DTGVSQNPRHKITKRGQNVTFRCDPISEHNRLYWYRQTLGQGPEFLTYFQNEAQLEKSRLLSDRFSAERPKGSFSTLEIQRTEQGDSAMYLCASSPQGSNSPLHFGNGTRLTVT.

The chain recombines TRBV7-9 with TRBJ1-2, with 9 bases matching TRBD1. This CDR3 contains 15 residues. J lost 1 base, V lost 4 bases, and 4 bases had no gene match. Germline V gives CDR1 SEHNR, CDR2 FQNEAQ (reference sequence). The CDR3 region is CASSSYRGHNYGYTF. The CDR3, as DNA: TGTGCCAGCAGCTCATACAGGGGGCATAACTATGGCTACACCTTC. Using reference TRBV7-9 and TRBJ1-2 for the parts outside the CDR3, the full variable domain is DTGVSQNPRHKITKRGQNVTFRCDPISEHNRLYWYRQTLGQGPEFLTYFQNEAQLEKSRLLSDRFSAERPKGSFSTLEIQRTEQGDSAMYLCASSSYRGHNYGYTFGSGTRLTVV.

This clone appeared a single time. The chain combines TRBV10-3 with TRBJ1-1, with TRBD1 matching over 12 bases. The V gene's germline CDR1 is ENHRY and CDR2 SYGVKD. The CDR3 is 14 amino acids. V shed 6 bases and J 1 base; nucleotides not matched to a gene: 0. In nucleotides, the CDR3 is TGTGCCATCAGGGGACAGGGGGCGAACACTGAAGCTTTCTTT. It translates to CAIRGQGANTEAFF.

The chain uses TRBV10-3 and TRBJ2-2, with 9 bases matching TRBD1. The CDR3 has 15 amino acids. Germline V gene lookup returns CDR1 ENHRY and CDR2 SYGVKD. The V segment lost 6 bases and the J segment 6 bases; nucleotides outside the gene matches: 8. The CDR3 loop reads CAISGQGKRAGELFF. CDR3 in DNA: TGTGCCATCAGCGGACAGGGGAAAAGGGCCGGGGAGCTGTTTTTT.

J is TRBJ1-1 and V is TRBV30, with D uncertain. Germline values: CDR1 GTSNPN, CDR2 SVGIG (reference sequence). The CDR3 covers 13 residues. Deletions cut 2 bases from V and 1 base from J, with 8 bases between. The CDR3 protein is CAWSFKRNTEAFF. The CDR3 coding sequence is TGTGCCTGGAGTTTTAAGAGGAACACTGAAGCTTTCTTT.

V usage is TRBV12-3 or TRBV12-4 and J usage is TRBJ2-1; D is ambiguous. The CDR3 is 12 residues long. V lost 2 bases to trimming and J lost 6 bases, with 5 bases between them. CDR3 DNA: TGTGCCAGCAGTTTACCCGGCAATGAGCAGTTCTTC. Its translation is CASSLPGNEQFF.

This clone was counted a single time. The V and J genes are TRBV5-6 and TRBJ2-7, with D possibly TRBD1 on 6 matching bases. In germline, CDR1 is SGHDT, CDR2 YYEEEE. V lost 3 bases to trimming and J lost 5 bases, with 15 bases between them. CDR3 size: 14 residues. CDR3 coding DNA: TGTGCCAGCAGCTCGGGAAACAGGGTACACGAGCAGTACTTC. Translated: CASSSGNRVHEQYF. The variable domain in full, with the rest retrieved from reference TRBV5-6 and TRBJ2-7, is DAGVTQSPTHLIKTRGQQVTLRCSPKSGHDTVSWYQQALGQGPQFIFQYYEEEERQRGNFPDRFSGHQFPNYSSELNVNALLLGDSALYLCASSSGNRVHEQYFGPGTRLTVT.

This chain joins TRBV5-1 and TRBJ2-3; D might be TRBD1 (6 bases). This CDR3 comprises 15 residues. Looked up from germline, CDR1 is SGHRS and CDR2 is YFSETQ. V lost 0 bases, J lost 2 bases, and 10 bases lay in between. CDR3 protein: CASSLATGFTDTQYF. CDR3 nucleotides: TGCGCCAGCAGCTTGGCCACAGGGTTCACAGATACGCAGTATTTT. The variable domain in full, completed from reference TRBV5-1 and TRBJ2-3, reads KAGVTQTPRYLIKTRGQQVTLSCSPISGHRSVSWYQQTPGQGLQFLFEYFSETQRNKGNFPGRFSGRQFSNSRSEMNVSTLELGDSALYLCASSLATGFTDTQYFGPGTRLTVL.

The chain couples TRBV7-2 to TRBJ2-7; D not resolved. This CDR3 has 14 amino acids. The germline V gene has CDR1 SGHTA and CDR2 FQGNSA. V lost 2 bases and J 4 bases, leaving 12 bases between the germline ends. The CDR3 region is CASSLSSELYEQYF. The CDR3, as DNA: TGTGCCAGCAGCTTAAGTTCGGAGTTATACGAGCAGTACTTC.

The chain employs TRBV21-1 and TRBJ1-2; TRBD1 is the table's D call and was not checked against the DNA. TRBV21-1 is recorded as a pseudogene. The CDR3 sequence is 16 residues long. The CDR3 nucleotides read TGTGCCAGCAGCAAAGGGGAGACAGGGGGTGACTATGGCTACACCTTC. Its protein product is CASSKGETGGDYGYTF.